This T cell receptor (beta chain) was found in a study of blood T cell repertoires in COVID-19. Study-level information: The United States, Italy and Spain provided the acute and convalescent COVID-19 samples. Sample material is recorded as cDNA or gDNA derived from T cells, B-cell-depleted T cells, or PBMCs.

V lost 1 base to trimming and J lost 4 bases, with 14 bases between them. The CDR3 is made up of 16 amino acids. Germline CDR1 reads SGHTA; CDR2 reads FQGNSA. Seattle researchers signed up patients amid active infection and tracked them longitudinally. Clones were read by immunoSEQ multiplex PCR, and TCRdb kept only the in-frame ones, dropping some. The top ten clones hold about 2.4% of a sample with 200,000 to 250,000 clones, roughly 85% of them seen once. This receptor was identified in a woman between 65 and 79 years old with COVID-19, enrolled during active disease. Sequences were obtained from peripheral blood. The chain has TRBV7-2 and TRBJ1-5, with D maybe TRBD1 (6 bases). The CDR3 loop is CASSLVGLGANQPQHF. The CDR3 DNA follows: TGTGCCAGCAGCTTAGTGGGGTTGGGGGCGAATCAGCCCCAGCATTTT.